This T cell receptor (beta chain) appears in the sequencing data of a study of blood T cells in healthy people across ages. For the second PCR, which ran for about 7 to 11 cycles, a sample-barcoded 5' primer and a J-beta primer mix were used. Researchers report that each sample yielded at least 3 million CDR3-containing paired-end reads. One entry per CDR3 protein results from TCRdb running MiXCR on the 5' RACE reads. The sample lists roughly 1.9 million distinct CDR3 sequences, 35% to 50% seen once, with roughly 24% in the top ten. This clonotype has more than one count but fewer than ten. One end of the junction varies from germline; a read error may be responsible. Each donor was a healthy Caucasian individual from Russia, aged roughly 6 to 100. Germline V gives CDR1 DFQATT, CDR2 SNEGSKA (reference sequence). This CDR3 is 14 amino acids long.

The material sequenced was blood. The clonotype was recovered from a human donor in good health. The chain couples TRBV20-1 to TRBJ2-5, with D tentatively TRBD1 or TRBD2 (6 bases each). As DNA, the CDR3 is TGCAGTGTTAGATACCCGGGGGCCCAAGAGACCCAGTACTTC. This translates into CSVRYPGAQETQYF.